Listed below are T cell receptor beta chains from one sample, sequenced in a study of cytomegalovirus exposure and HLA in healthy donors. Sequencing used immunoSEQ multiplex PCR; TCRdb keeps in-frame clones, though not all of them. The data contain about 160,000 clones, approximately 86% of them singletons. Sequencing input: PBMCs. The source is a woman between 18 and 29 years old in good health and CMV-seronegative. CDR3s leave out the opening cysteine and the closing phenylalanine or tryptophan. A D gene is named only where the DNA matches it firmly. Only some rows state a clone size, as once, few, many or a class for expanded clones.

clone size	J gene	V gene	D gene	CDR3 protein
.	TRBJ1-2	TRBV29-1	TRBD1	SVEDEGASGGYGYT
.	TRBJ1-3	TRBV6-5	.	ASSSPGNSGNTIY
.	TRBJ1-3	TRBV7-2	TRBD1	ASSLWEDRNTIY
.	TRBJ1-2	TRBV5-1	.	ASSLVGSNYGYT
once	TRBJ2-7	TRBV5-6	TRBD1	ASSWDRGAYEQY
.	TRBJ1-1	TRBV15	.	ATSRDTGHAF
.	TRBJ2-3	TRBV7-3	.	ASSYRQGLTDTQY
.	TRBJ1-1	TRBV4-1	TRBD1	ASSQEQRQGNTEAF
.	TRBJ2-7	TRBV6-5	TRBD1	ASSPVGTGSYEQY
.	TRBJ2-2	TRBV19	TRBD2	ASMGLAGNTGELF
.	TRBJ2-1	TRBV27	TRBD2	ASSLWPTGTSTGNEQF
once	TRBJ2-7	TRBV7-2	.	ASSFSSYYEQY
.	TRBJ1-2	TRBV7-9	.	SSSLIHGTHQFNYGYT
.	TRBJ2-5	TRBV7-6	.	ASSLAGGLQETQY
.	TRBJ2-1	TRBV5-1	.	ASSLQTIDNEQF
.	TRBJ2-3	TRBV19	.	ASSNLGRTDTQY